A selection of T cell receptor beta chains follows, all from one sample in a study of blood T cell repertoires in COVID-19. The protocol was immunoSEQ multiplex PCR, while the TCRdb copy is restricted to in-frame clones and leaves out a portion. The table lists over 95,000 clones, 65% to 85% of them singletons. Specimen: peripheral blood. These receptors all stem from a man between 65 and 79 years old with active or convalescent COVID-19. The CDR3 runs from the conserved cysteine through the conserved F or W. A D gene is named only where the DNA matches it firmly.

NA | TRBV20-1 | 14 | CSASNLGGPGELFF
NA | TRBV7-9 | 14 | CASSFDSDNSPLHF
TRBD1 | TRBV19 | 17 | CASTLAPGQGDTDTQYF
TRBD1 | TRBV5-8 | 15 | CASSLDREDVQPQHF
TRBD2 | TRBV18 | 14 | CASSWSSGDNEQFF
NA | TRBV20-1 | 15 | CSASVTGRSGNTIYF
TRBD2 | TRBV15 | 18 | CATSRVVGLAGGYNEQFF
TRBD1 | TRBV9 | 17 | CASSAYTGTGGIYGYTF
TRBD1 | TRBV19 | 17 | CASSIYRTGGYADTQYF
NA | TRBV12-5 | 11 | CASGSSDTQYF
TRBD1 | TRBV7-9 | 14 | CASSFPGTANGYTF
TRBD2 | TRBV7-2 | 14 | CASSWGLAGETQYF
NA | TRBV14 | 13 | CASSASSYNEQFF
NA | TRBV15 | 15 | CATSRGAGMNYGYTF
TRBD1 | TRBV25-1 | 17 | CASSDTTGGLYNSPLHF
NA | TRBV7-2 | 16 | CASSLYTGSGTDTQYF
NA | TRBV7-8 | 13 | CASSLGQDYTIYF
NA | TRBV28 | 17 | CASIFGGSSSYNSPLHF
TRBD1 | TRBV7-9 | 16 | CASSLLPGQGSYEQYF
NA | TRBV6-1 | 18 | CASSEITAGQLNTGELFF
TRBD1 | TRBV2 | 14 | CASNGQGGRDTQYF
NA | TRBV9 | 15 | CASSVGQLDTGELFF
NA | TRBV6-5 | 11 | CASYREGEQFF
TRBD1 | TRBV7-8 | 15 | CASSFDTGAAQPQHF
NA | TRBV3-1/TRBV3-2 | 15 | CASSPRLSSGNEQFF
TRBD1 | TRBV2 | 13 | CASRDRVNYGYTF
NA | TRBV27 | 12 | CASSFRSSPLHF
TRBD1 | TRBV7-8 | 14 | CASSLTGANYGYTF
NA | TRBV27 | 16 | CASSPLQEGLTYEQYF
NA | TRBV18 | 13 | CASSPPWGDEQYF
NA | TRBV5-1 | 14 | CASRVAGLGNTIYF
NA | TRBV9 | 16 | CASSVVGALAGNTIYF
TRBD2 | TRBV7-2 | 15 | CASSPPAGGQETQYF
NA | TRBV2 | 15 | CASRFNPGQHYGYTF
NA | TRBV5-1 | 15 | CASSLRLAIEETQYF
NA | TRBV28 | 16 | CASTPRSDNHYNEQFF
NA | TRBV9 | 15 | CASSALDRFNSPLHF
TRBD2 | TRBV5-1 | 18 | CASSLGLGRGAPQETQYF
NA | TRBV7-3 | 15 | CASSLGGGHQETQYF
NA | TRBV7-2 | 15 | CASSLGSGGRNIQYF
TRBD1 | TRBV7-2 | 14 | CASSSDRVNTEAFF
NA | TRBV11-2 | 15 | CASSSEGRAAGKQYF
TRBD2 | TRBV5-4 | 16 | CASSPQLAGGPGEQYF
TRBD1 | TRBV6-2/TRBV6-3 | 15 | CASSDLTGDYEKLFF
TRBD1 | TRBV3-1/TRBV3-2 | 17 | CASSQAVWGTGNTEAFF
TRBD2 | TRBV7-9 | 14 | CASSFWTSQETQYF
TRBD1 | TRBV19 | 17 | CATEKSRTGYSTDTQYF
TRBD1 | TRBV18 | 15 | CASSPSSGQGAEAFF
NA | TRBV9 | 15 | CASSPRGWMNTEAFF
TRBD2 | TRBV7-3 | 15 | CASSLLSGGPGDQYF
TRBD1 | TRBV12-3/TRBV12-4 | 13 | CASSLRQGETQYF